This paragraph reports one T cell receptor (beta chain). No antigen is known for it. The sample comes from a study of graft-versus-host responses after intestinal transplantation. Profiled with immunoSEQ multiplex PCR; TCRdb holds only in-frame clones, not every one. The table records under 130,000 clones, roughly 93% of them present only once. Germline V gene lookup returns CDR1 SNHLY and CDR2 FYNNEI. The CDR3 totals 12 residues. Trimming pared 11 bases from V and 2 bases from J, leaving 10 bases between. The chain carries TRBV2 and TRBJ1-5; D unclear. The input for sequencing was unstimulated CD8+ T cells sorted from spleen or lymph node cells, taken before intestinal transplant. The TCR originated in a human donor who received an intestinal transplant. The CDR3 reads CAAGWGNQPQHF. CDR3 nucleotides: TGTGCCGCTGGGTGGGGCAATCAGCCCCAGCATTTT.